Presented here are 13 T cell receptor beta chains from one specimen sequenced in a study of shared clonotypes between healthy human individuals (TCRdb year 2020). The library was generated by the immunoSEQ multiplex PCR assay. TCRdb holds this immuneACCESS table with in-frame rearrangements only. Some clones are missing; in checked studies, unresolved V genes explain under half, and the rest has no known cause. In this sample the table shows 950,000 to 1,100,000 clones, 75% of which occur a single time. The top ten constitute roughly 1.5% of the sample. Sequencing used memory CD4+ T cells sorted from blood. In light of the paper, this sample's cell subset or site label describes: CD45RA-negative fraction. The origin of the receptors is a man aged 18 to 29 in good health.

This clone was detected only once. The J gene is TRBJ2-1, the V gene TRBV18, with 7 bases fitting TRBD1. Germline trimming cut 4 bases from V and 6 bases from J; bases unmatched to any gene: 9. This CDR3 region has 15 residues. Germline CDR1 is KGHSH and CDR2 is LQKENI. CDR3 DNA: TGTGCCAGCTCACTGAGGGACAGCCCGGTCAATGAGCAGTTCTTC. Its protein is CASSLRDSPVNEQFF.

This clone was detected once. CDR3 amino acids: CASRPHAGPWEQYF. The CDR3 DNA reads as TGTGCCAGCAGGCCGCATGCGGGCCCCTGGGAGCAGTACTTC. The V and J genes are TRBV27 and TRBJ2-7; tentative D call: TRBD2 (5 bases). The germline V and J ends were trimmed by 6 bases and 7 bases, with 19 bases remaining between them. There are 14 residues in the CDR3. Germline V CDR1 and CDR2: MNHEY, SMNVEV (reference sequence).

The J gene is TRBJ1-1, the V gene TRBV10-2; 7 bases map to TRBD1. Germline trimming cut 8 bases from V and 4 bases from J; bases unmatched to any gene: 7. Germline-derived CDR1 and CDR2 are WSHSY and SAAADI. The CDR3 consists of 13 residues. CDR3 DNA: TGCGCCAGCGGAAACAGGGGAACCACTGAAGCTTTCTTT. Its translation is CASGNRGTTEAFF.

The chain has TRBV5-5 and TRBJ1-1; no firm D call. Germline-derived CDR1 and CDR2 are SGHKS and YYEKEE (reference sequence). Trimming shortened V by 1 base and J by 2 bases, and 6 bases separated the two germline ends. The CDR3 has 13 amino acids. The CDR3 nucleotides are TGTGCCAGCAGCTTGCAGGACAACACTGAAGCTTTCTTT. Translating it yields CASSLQDNTEAFF.

The V call is TRBV11-2, the J call TRBJ2-4; 7 bases agree with TRBD1. Looked up from germline, CDR1 is SGHAT and CDR2 is FQNNGV. CDR3 length: 15 amino acids. V shed 6 bases and J 0 bases; nucleotides not matched to a gene: 5. CDR3 region: CASRPTGLAKNIQYF. The CDR3 bases are TGTGCCAGCAGACCGACAGGGCTAGCCAAAAACATTCAGTACTTC. The variable domain in full, with the rest retrieved from reference TRBV11-2 and TRBJ2-4, is EAGVAQSPRYKIIEKRQSVAFWCNPISGHATLYWYQQILGQGPKLLIQFQNNGVVDDSQLPKDRFSAERLKGVDSTLKIQPAKLEDSAVYLCASRPTGLAKNIQYFGAGTRLSVL.

In this sample, this clone turned up once. The chain has TRBV10-3 and TRBJ1-2, with 8 bases matching TRBD1. V lost 5 bases to trimming and J lost 8 bases; unmatched junction nucleotides: 7. CDR3 length: 13 amino acids. Per germline, CDR1 ENHRY and CDR2 SYGVKD. The CDR3 loop reads CAISKLTGEGYTF. The CDR3 nucleotides read TGTGCCATCAGTAAATTGACAGGGGAGGGCTACACCTTC.

The sample holds a few counts of this clone. The V and J genes are TRBV19 and TRBJ1-5; TRBD1 matches 9 bases. Germline CDR1 reads LNHDA; CDR2 reads SQIVND (reference sequence). The CDR3 runs to 18 residues. Losses at the gene ends were 5 bases for V and 6 bases for J; bases not matched to a gene: 17. DNA for the CDR3: TGTGCCAGTAGTGTCTTCGTGTCCCGGGACAGGGTTGGTCAGCCCCAGCATTTT. Amino acid sequence: CASSVFVSRDRVGQPQHF.

V gene TRBV6-5 combines with J gene TRBJ2-2, with 10 bases identical to TRBD1. CDR1 MNHEY and CDR2 SVGAGI come from the germline V gene. J was trimmed by 4 bases and V by 8 bases; bases with no gene match: 1. The CDR3 runs to 13 residues. In nucleotides, the CDR3 is TGTGCCAGCCGGGACAGGGGCACCGGGGAGCTGTTTTTT. It translates to CASRDRGTGELFF.

The gene calls are TRBV28 and TRBJ1-4; TRBD1 matches 8 bases. Germline CDR1 MDHEN, CDR2 SYDVKM. This CDR3 contains 13 residues. The V gene end was trimmed by 4 bases and the J gene end by 8 bases; junction bases not matched to a gene: 3. This CDR3 is CASSSGQGEKLFF. The DNA of the CDR3 is TGTGCCAGCAGTTCTGGACAGGGAGAAAAACTGTTTTTT.

The CDR3 region has the DNA TGTGCCAGCAGCGTCGACAGACCAGATACGCAGTATTTT. As protein: CASSVDRPDTQYF. The V and J genes are TRBV9 and TRBJ2-3, with D perhaps TRBD1 (5 bases). The germline gives CDR1 SGDLS, CDR2 YYNGEE. The CDR3 is 13 residues long. Trimming cost V 2 bases and J 4 bases, with 8 bases left between them.

The rearrangement uses TRBV11-2 and TRBJ2-5; 8 bases map to TRBD2. The J segment lost 5 bases and the V segment lost 0 bases, leaving 8 bases of the junction unmatched. This CDR3 region has 16 residues. Germline CDR1 is SGHAT and CDR2 is FQNNGV. The CDR3 spells CASSLDRLARLETQYF. CDR3 coding DNA: TGTGCCAGCAGCTTAGATCGACTAGCGCGCTTGGAGACCCAGTACTTC.

The chain carries TRBV6-6 and TRBJ2-7, with 12 bases lining up with TRBD2. With V trimmed by 8 bases and J by 7 bases, 12 bases remained unmatched. This CDR3 is 15 amino acids long. Germline V CDR1 and CDR2: MNHNY, SVGAGI (reference sequence). The CDR3 spells CASSPPGLAGREQYF. The CDR3 DNA follows: TGTGCCAGCTCCCCACCGGGACTAGCGGGCAGGGAGCAGTACTTC.

The J gene is TRBJ2-7, the V gene TRBV6-5, with 7 bases fitting TRBD1. V lost 4 bases and J lost 0; bases outside the gene matches: 6. This CDR3 spans 15 amino acids. Germline V gene sequence: CDR1 MNHEY, CDR2 SVGAGI. CDR3 region: CASSSTGASSYEQYF. CDR3 nucleotides: TGTGCCAGCAGTTCCACAGGGGCGAGCTCCTACGAGCAGTACTTC.